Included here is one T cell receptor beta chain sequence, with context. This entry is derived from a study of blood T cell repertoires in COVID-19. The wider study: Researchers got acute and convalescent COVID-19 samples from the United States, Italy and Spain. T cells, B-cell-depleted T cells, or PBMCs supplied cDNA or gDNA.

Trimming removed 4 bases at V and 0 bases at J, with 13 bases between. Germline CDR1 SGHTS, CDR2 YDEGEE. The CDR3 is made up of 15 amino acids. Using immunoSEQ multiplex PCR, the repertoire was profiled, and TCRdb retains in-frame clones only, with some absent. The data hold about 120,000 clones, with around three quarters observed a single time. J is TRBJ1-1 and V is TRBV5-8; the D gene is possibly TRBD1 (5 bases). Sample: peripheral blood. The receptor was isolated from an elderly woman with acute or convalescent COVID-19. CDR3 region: CASSLERGVNTEAFF. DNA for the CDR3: TGTGCCAGCAGCCTGGAAAGGGGTGTGAACACTGAAGCTTTCTTT.